This entry features one T cell receptor (beta chain) sequence. Trimming shortened V by 6 bases and J by 1 base, and 13 bases separated the two germline ends. The germline CDR1 and CDR2 sequences are LNHDA and SQIVND (reference sequence). There are 14 residues in the CDR3. This table comes from immunoSEQ multiplex PCR, and its TCRdb copy is limited to in-frame clones, with some not included. The data contain some 160,000 clones, over 80% of them singletons. The data were taken from a study of blood T cell repertoires in COVID-19. Study-wide background: Researchers got acute and convalescent COVID-19 samples from the United States, Italy and Spain.

Seattle participants joined during active infection and were tracked over time. Sequencing was performed on peripheral blood. This sequence joins TRBV19 and TRBJ2-7; D is perhaps TRBD2 (6 bases). This TCR was sampled from a woman of 80 years or more with COVID-19, enrolled during active disease. The DNA of the CDR3 is TGTGCCAGTAGCGGGAGTTTGGGATCCTACGAGCAGTACTTC. It yields the protein CASSGSLGSYEQYF.